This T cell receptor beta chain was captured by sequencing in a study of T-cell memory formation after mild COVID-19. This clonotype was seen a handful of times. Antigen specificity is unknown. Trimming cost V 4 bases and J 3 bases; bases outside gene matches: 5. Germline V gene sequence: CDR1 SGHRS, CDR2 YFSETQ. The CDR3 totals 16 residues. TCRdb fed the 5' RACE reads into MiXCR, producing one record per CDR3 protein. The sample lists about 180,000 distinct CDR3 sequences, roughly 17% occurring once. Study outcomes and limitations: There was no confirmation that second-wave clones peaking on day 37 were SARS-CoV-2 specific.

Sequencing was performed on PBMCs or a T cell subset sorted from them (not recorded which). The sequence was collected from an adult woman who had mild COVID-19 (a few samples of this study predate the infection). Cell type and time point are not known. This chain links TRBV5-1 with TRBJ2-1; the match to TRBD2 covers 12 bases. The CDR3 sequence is CASSPGLAGHYNEQFF. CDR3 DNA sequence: TGCGCCAGCAGCCCGGGACTAGCGGGCCACTACAATGAGCAGTTCTTC.